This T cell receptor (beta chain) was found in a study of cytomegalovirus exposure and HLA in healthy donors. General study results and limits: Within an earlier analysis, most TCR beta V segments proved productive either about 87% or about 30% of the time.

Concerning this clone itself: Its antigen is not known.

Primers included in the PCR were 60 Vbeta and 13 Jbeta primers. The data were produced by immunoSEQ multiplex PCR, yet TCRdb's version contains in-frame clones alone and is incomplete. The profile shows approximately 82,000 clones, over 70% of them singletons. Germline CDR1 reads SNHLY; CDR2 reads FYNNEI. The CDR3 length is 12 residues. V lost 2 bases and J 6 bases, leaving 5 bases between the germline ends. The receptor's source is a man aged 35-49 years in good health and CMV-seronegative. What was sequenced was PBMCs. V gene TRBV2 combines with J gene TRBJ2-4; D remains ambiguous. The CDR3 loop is CASSETVNIQYF. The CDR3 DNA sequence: TGTGCCAGCAGTGAAACGGTAAACATTCAGTACTTC.